Below, 15 T cell receptor beta chains from the same sample are listed, as sequenced in a study of blood T cell repertoires in COVID-19. Libraries were prepared by immunoSEQ multiplex PCR; TCRdb keeps only in-frame clonotypes and omits some of them. Altogether around 200,000 clones are present, under 90% being singletons, with the ten largest covering approximately 4.8%. Sequenced: peripheral blood. These receptors originate from a man over 45 with acute or convalescent COVID-19.

The J gene is TRBJ2-4, the V gene TRBV2; 7 positions agree with TRBD1. The junction had 11 bases not matched to a gene; V was cut back by 6 bases and J by 3 bases. This CDR3 is built from 16 residues. Germline CDR1 and CDR2: SNHLY and FYNNEI. The DNA for the CDR3 is TGTGCCAGCAGCCCCGACAGGGTGTTAGTCAAAAACATTCAGTACTTC. Its translation is CASSPDRVLVKNIQYF.

V usage is TRBV6-5 and J usage is TRBJ1-1; D unclear. V was shortened by 2 bases and J by 1 base, with 11 bases between the two germline ends. This CDR3 comprises 15 residues. Germline CDR1 is MNHEY and CDR2 is SVGAGI. CDR3 amino acids: CASSYVTRGNTEAFF. CDR3 bases: TGTGCCAGCAGTTACGTTACGCGGGGGAACACTGAAGCTTTCTTT.

The chain employs TRBV3-1 (or the pseudogene TRBV3-2) and TRBJ1-2; 8 bases map to TRBD1. V was clipped by 6 bases and J by 2 bases; unmatched bases: 2. Germline V gene data show CDR1 as LGHDT and CDR2 as YNNKEL (reference sequence). CDR3 length: 13 residues. CDR3 region: CASSTGGNYGYTF. The CDR3 nucleotides are TGTGCCAGCAGTACAGGGGGGAACTATGGCTACACCTTC.

Points on this clone: Different DNA sequences within this sample yield the same CDR3. The rearrangement links TRBV6-5 to TRBJ1-4, with D possibly being TRBD1 (6 bases). There are 11 residues in the CDR3. V lost 6 bases and J 7 bases, leaving 6 bases between the germline ends. Germline V gene sequence: CDR1 MNHEY, CDR2 SVGAGI. CDR3 sequence: CASRQGEKLFF. The CDR3 DNA sequence: TGTGCCAGCAGACAGGGTGAAAAACTGTTTTTT.

This clone was detected only a few times. This sequence joins TRBV2 and TRBJ1-2; no clear D. Germline loops: CDR1 SNHLY, CDR2 FYNNEI. The CDR3 runs 10 residues. V dropped 10 bases and J dropped 9 bases, with 12 bases sitting between them. CDR3 residues: CAIRDGSYTF. The CDR3 DNA reads as TGTGCCATCCGAGACGGGAGCTACACCTTC.

This clone was observed a single time. This sequence joins TRBV14 and TRBJ1-6; D remains unclear. Germline CDR1 SGHDN, CDR2 FVKESK. Trimming pared 4 bases from V and 6 bases from J, leaving 7 bases between. This CDR3 comprises 13 residues. The DNA for the CDR3 is TGTGCCAGCAGCCTCTCGGTTAATTCACCCCTCCACTTT. Residues: CASSLSVNSPLHF.

V is TRBV19 and J is TRBJ1-2, with D unresolved. CDR1 LNHDA and CDR2 SQIVND come from the germline V gene (reference sequence). The CDR3 length is 15 residues. With 5 bases removed from V and 4 bases from J, the gap between germline ends came to 17 bases. The CDR3 protein is CASSPQLSGGYGYTF. The CDR3 DNA reads as TGTGCCAGTAGTCCACAGCTAAGCGGAGGCTATGGCTACACCTTC.

V gene TRBV7-8 combines with J gene TRBJ2-1; TRBD1 is a possible D gene (5 bases). CDR1 is SGHVS, CDR2 FQNEAQ, per germline. This CDR3 has 18 amino acids. Trimming stripped 5 bases from V and 0 bases from J, with 20 bases between. The CDR3 coding sequence is TGTGCCAGCAGCCCCCGGACACAATTCATGAGCTCCTACAATGAGCAGTTCTTC. Amino acid sequence: CASSPRTQFMSSYNEQFF.

The chain combines TRBV6-5 with TRBJ2-1, with a possible D match to TRBD2 (5 bases). The V gene lost 7 bases and the J gene lost 0 bases, with 13 bases spanning the gap. The germline V gene encodes CDR1 MNHEY and CDR2 SVGAGI. CDR3 size: 15 residues. CDR3 sequence reads: CASKSTGSSYNEQFF. CDR3 in DNA: TGTGCCAGCAAGTCTACTGGGAGCTCCTACAATGAGCAGTTCTTC.

The chain has TRBV7-2 and TRBJ2-1; 7 bases fit TRBD1. Losses at the gene ends were 4 bases for V and 8 bases for J; bases not matched to a gene: 8. The CDR3 consists of 14 residues. Looked up from germline, CDR1 is SGHTA and CDR2 is FQGNSA. DNA for the CDR3: TGTGCCAGCAGCTCAAAGGGGGCAGTGTATGAGCAGTTCTTC. Amino acids: CASSSKGAVYEQFF.

The chain has TRBV30 and TRBJ2-3, with TRBD1 matching over 9 bases. CDR1 and CDR2 (germline): GTSNPN, SVGIG (reference sequence). V lost 2 bases, J lost 3 bases, and 6 bases stayed unmatched. The CDR3 loop spans 15 amino acids. CDR3 region: CAWSLGTGPTDTQYF. CDR3 nucleotides: TGTGCCTGGAGTCTCGGGACAGGGCCGACAGATACGCAGTATTTT.

This chain links TRBV5-1 with TRBJ1-2; weak D call: TRBD1 (6 bases). Germline CDR1 SGHRS, CDR2 YFSETQ. The CDR3 loop spans 15 amino acids. V lost 4 bases to trimming and J lost 2 bases, with 15 bases between them. The CDR3 DNA is TGCGCCAGCAGCCCACCGACAGGATCGAACTATGGCTACACCTTC. Its translation is CASSPPTGSNYGYTF.

This clone was picked up a small number of times. The V gene is TRBV6-4, the J gene TRBJ2-2; D not certain. V was cut by 3 bases and J by 4 bases, with 6 bases left in between. The CDR3 has 13 residues. Germline V gene data show CDR1 as MRHNA and CDR2 as SNTAGT. CDR3 DNA sequence: TGTGCCAGCAGTGATTCAGGCACCGGGGAGCTGTTTTTT. Its protein product is CASSDSGTGELFF.

The rearrangement joins TRBV6-5 to TRBJ1-2; 7 bases line up with TRBD1. Germline trimming cut 0 bases from V and 3 bases from J; bases unmatched to any gene: 1. The germline V gene has CDR1 MNHEY and CDR2 SVGAGI. There are 14 residues in the CDR3. This CDR3 reads CASSYSQGYYGYTF. The CDR3 DNA reads TGTGCCAGCAGTTACTCACAGGGGTACTATGGCTACACCTTC.

This rearrangement joins TRBV4-1 to TRBJ2-1, with D perhaps matching TRBD1 (5 bases). Trimming took off 5 bases at V and 6 bases at J, with 5 bases between the two ends. CDR1 and CDR2 from the germline V gene are MGHRA and YSYEKL. The CDR3 totals 11 residues. The CDR3 DNA sequence: TGCGCCAGCAGCGGGGCCAATGAGCAGTTCTTC. It yields the protein CASSGANEQFF.